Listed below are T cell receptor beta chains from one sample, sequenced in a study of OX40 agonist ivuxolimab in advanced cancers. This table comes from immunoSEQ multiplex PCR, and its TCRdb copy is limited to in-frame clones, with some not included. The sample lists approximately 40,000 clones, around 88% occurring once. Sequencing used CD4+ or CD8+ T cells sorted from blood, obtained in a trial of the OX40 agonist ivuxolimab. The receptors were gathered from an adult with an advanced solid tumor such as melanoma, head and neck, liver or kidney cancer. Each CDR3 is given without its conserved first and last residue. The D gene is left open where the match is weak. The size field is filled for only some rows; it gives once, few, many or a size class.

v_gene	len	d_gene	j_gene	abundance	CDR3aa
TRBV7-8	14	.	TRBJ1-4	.	ASSLVAQGPNEKLF
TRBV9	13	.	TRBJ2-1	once	ASSVSGPTYNEQF
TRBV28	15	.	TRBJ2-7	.	ATSFSSAGTATYEQY
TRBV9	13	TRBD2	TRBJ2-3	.	ASSGVAGVTDTQY
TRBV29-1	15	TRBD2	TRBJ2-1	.	SLIWVDLAGLYNEQF
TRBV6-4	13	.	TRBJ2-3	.	ASSDSRQVADTQY
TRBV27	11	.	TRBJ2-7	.	ASRPGGRGEQY
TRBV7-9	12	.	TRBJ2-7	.	ASSFAGSSYEQY
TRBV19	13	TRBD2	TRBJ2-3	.	ASSGLAGATDTQY
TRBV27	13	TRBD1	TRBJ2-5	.	ASRRRPRGLETQY
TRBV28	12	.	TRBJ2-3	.	ASSVQGRTDTQY
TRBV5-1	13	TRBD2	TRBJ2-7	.	ASSLELAGAVEQY
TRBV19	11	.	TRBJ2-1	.	ASSTPPRNEQF
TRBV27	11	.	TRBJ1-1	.	ASSLLENTEAF
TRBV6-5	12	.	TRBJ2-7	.	ASSYSHSSYEQY
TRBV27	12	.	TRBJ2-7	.	ASSSWDVSYEQY
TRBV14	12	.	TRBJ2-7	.	ASSHLGLSYEQY
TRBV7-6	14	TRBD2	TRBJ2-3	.	ASSSTTSPITDTQY
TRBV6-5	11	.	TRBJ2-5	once	ASSYSFQETQY
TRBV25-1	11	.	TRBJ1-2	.	ASSMGGRNGYT
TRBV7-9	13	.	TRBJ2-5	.	ASSSYRDSIETQY
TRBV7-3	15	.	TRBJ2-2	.	ASSLIGGRLSAGELF
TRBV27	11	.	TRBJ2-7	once	ASSSGGLYEQY
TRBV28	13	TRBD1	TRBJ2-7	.	ASSVRRTGFHEQY
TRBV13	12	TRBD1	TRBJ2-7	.	ASSEDRASYEQY
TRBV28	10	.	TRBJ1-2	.	ASSPGGYGYT
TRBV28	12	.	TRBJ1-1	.	ASSWRPRGAEAF
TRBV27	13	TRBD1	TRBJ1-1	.	ASSLGDRGFTEAF
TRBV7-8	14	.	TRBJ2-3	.	ASSPLPSRFTDTQY
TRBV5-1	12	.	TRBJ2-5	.	ASSFELYQETQY
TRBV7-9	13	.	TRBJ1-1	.	ASSRTYDGETEAF
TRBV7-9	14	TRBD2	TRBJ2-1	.	ASSFRLAGVLGEQF
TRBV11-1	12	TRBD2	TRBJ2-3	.	ASSLGGSTDTQY
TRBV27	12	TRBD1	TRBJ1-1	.	ASSPGQAFTEAF
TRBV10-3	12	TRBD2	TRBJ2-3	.	AISSGSGLDTQY
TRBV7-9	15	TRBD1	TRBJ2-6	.	ASSQSGTASGANVLT
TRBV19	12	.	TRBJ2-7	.	ASSPRGPSYEQY
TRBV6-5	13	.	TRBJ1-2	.	ASSYSSGDRYGYT
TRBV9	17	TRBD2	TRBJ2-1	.	ASSVGLAGPLPSYNEQF
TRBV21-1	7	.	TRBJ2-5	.	ARWETQY
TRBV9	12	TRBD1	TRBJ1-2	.	ASSVARTGNGYT
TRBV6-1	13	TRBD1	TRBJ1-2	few	ASSESPTGNYGYT
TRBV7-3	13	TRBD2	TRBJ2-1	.	ASSLVAGGHNEQF
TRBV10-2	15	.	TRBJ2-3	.	ASSDIGVSAYTDTQY
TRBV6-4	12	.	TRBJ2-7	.	ASSATTSSYEQY
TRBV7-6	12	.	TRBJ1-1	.	ASSLGRGNTEAF
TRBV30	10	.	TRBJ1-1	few	AWRQGNTEAF
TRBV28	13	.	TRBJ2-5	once	ASSHDRRYQETQY
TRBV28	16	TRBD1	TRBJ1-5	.	ASRPGQGLFRGNQPQH
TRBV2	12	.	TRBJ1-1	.	ASSDGQINTEAF
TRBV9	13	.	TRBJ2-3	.	ASSPRTSRTDTQY
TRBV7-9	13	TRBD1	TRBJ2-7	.	ASSVGTGGGYEQY
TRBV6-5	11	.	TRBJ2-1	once	ASSYRNYHEQF
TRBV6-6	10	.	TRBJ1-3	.	ASSYDGIIIY
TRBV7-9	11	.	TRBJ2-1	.	ASSLVQFNEQF
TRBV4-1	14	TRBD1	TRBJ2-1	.	ASSLTGTGSYNEQF